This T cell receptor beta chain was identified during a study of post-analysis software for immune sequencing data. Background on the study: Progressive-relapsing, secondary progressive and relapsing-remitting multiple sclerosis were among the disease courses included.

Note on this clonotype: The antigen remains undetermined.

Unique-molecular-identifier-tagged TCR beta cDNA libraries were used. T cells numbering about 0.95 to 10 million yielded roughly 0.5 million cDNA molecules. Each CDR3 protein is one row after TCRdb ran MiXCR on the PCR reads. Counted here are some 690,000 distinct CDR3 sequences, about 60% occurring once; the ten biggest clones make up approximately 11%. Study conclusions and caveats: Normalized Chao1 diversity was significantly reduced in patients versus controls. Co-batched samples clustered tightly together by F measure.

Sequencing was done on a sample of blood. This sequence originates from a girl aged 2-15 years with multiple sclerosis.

The CDR3 sequence is CASSSPDRDPYNEQFF. In nucleotides, the CDR3 is TGTGCCAGCAGCTCACCAGACAGGGACCCCTACAATGAGCAGTTCTTC. The V gene is TRBV7-6, the J gene TRBJ2-1; the match to TRBD1 covers 7 bases. Germline CDR1 reads SGHVS; CDR2 reads FNYEAQ. The CDR3 runs to 16 residues. V was pared by 4 bases and J by 2 bases, with 8 bases of the junction left unmatched.